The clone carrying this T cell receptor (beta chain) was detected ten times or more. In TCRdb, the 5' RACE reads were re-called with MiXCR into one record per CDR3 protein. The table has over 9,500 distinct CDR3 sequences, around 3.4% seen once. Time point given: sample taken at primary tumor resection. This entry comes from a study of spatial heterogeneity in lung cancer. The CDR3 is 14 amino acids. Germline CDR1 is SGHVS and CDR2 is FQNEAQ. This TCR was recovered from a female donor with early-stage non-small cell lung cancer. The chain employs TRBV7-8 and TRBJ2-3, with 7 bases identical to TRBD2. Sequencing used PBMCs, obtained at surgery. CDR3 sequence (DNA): TGTGCGCTGGGAGGCGGGAGAGGGACAGATACGCAGTATTTT. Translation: CALGGGRGTDTQYF.